The source of this T cell receptor beta chain is a study of beta chain features in type 1 diabetes. This clone appeared many times. With 3 bases clipped from V and 5 bases from J, the junction kept 0 bases outside the gene matches. The CDR3 is 13 amino acids. Per the germline V gene, CDR1 is SGHTA and CDR2 is FQGNSA. Expressed TCRB transcripts were sequenced, since all the RNA that had been isolated was reverse transcribed. Only in-frame clones appear in the TCRdb table, and some are missing; sequencing was by immunoSEQ multiplex PCR. Of approximately 160,000 clones in the sample, roughly 8% were seen once.

Sequencing input: central memory CD4+ T cells from blood. V usage is TRBV7-2 and J usage is TRBJ2-4; the match to TRBD2 covers 8 bases. This clonotype was sampled from a man aged 18-30 years in good health. CDR3 nucleotide sequence: TGTGCCAGCAGCTTTAGCGGGGAAAACATTCAGTACTTC. This encodes CASSFSGENIQYF.